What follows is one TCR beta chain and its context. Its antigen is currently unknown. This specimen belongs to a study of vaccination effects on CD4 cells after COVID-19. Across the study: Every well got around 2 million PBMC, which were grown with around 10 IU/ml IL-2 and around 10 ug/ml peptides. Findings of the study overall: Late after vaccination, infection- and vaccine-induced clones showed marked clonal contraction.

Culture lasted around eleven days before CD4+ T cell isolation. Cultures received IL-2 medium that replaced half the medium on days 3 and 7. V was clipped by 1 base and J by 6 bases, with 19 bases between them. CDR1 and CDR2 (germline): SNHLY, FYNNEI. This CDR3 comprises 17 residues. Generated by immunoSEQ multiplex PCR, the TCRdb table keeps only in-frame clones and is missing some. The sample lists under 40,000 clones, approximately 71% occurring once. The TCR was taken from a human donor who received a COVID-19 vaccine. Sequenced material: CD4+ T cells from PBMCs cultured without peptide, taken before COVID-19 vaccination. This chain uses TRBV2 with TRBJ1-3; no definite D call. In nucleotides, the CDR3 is TGTGCCAGCAGTGAAGAGGGCGCCGTTGGTACTGAAAACACCATATATTTT. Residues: CASSEEGAVGTENTIYF.